This T cell receptor (beta chain) was obtained from a study of T cell changes during pregnancy in multiple sclerosis. Libraries were prepared by immunoSEQ multiplex PCR; TCRdb keeps only in-frame clonotypes and omits some of them. The sample lists roughly 69,000 clones; around nine tenths were seen once. CDR1 and CDR2 (germline): MNHEY, SVGAGI. The ends were cut back, 6 bases at V and 4 bases at J, with 6 bases in the middle. The CDR3 is 11 residues long. This sequence joins TRBV6-5 and TRBJ1-1; no definite D call. The receptor was derived from a female donor in good health, enrolled as a control in a pregnancy study. The sample here was CD4+ T cells from peripheral blood mononuclear cells, taken in the third trimester of pregnancy. The CDR3 loop reads CASRRGTEAFF. The CDR3 DNA reads TGTGCCAGCAGGCGGGGCACTGAAGCTTTCTTT.